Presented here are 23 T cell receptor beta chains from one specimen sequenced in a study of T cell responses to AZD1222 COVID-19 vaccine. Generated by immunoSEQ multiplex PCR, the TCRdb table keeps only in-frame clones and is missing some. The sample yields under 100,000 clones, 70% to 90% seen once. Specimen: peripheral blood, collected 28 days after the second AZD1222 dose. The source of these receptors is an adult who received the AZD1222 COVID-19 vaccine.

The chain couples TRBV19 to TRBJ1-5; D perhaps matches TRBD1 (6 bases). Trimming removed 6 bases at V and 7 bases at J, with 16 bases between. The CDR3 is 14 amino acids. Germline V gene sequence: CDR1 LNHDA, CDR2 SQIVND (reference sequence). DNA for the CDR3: TGTGCCAGTAGATTGACAGGAGTATCCCAGCCCCAGCATTTT. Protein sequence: CASRLTGVSQPQHF.

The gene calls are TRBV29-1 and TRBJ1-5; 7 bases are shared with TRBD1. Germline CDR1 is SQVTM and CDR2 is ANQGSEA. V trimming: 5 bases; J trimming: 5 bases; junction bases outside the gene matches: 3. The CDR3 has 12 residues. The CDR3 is CSVKGTDQPQHF. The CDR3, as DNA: TGCAGCGTTAAAGGGACAGATCAGCCCCAGCATTTT.

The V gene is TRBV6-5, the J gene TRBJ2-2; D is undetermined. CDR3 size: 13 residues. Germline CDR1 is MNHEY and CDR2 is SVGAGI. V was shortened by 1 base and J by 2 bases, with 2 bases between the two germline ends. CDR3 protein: CASSYFNTGELFF. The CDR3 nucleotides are TGTGCCAGCAGTTACTTTAACACCGGGGAGCTGTTTTTT.

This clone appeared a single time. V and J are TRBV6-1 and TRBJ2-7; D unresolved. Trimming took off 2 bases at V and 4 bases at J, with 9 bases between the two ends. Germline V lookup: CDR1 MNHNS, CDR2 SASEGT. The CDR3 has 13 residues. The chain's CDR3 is CASSEQRVYEQYF. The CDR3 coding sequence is TGTGCCAGCAGTGAACAAAGGGTTTACGAGCAGTACTTC.

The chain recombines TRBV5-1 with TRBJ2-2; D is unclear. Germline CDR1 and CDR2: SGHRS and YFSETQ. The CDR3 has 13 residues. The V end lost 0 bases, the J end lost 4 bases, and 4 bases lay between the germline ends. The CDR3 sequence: CASSLGGTGELFF. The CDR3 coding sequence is TGCGCCAGCAGCTTGGGTGGCACCGGGGAGCTGTTTTTT. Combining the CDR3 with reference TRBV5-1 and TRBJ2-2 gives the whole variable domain KAGVTQTPRYLIKTRGQQVTLSCSPISGHRSVSWYQQTPGQGLQFLFEYFSETQRNKGNFPGRFSGRQFSNSRSEMNVSTLELGDSALYLCASSLGGTGELFFGEGSRLTVL.

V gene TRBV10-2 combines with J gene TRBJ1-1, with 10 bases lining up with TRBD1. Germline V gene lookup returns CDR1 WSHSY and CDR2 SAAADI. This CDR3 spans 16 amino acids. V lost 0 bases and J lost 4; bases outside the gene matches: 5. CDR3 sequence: CASSESGTGVFTEAFF. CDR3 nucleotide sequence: TGCGCCAGCAGTGAGTCTGGGACAGGGGTCTTCACTGAAGCTTTCTTT.

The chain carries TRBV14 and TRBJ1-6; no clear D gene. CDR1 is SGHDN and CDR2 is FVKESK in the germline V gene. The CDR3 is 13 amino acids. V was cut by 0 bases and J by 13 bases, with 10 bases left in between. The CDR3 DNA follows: TGTGCCAGCAGCCAAGATTTAAGGACTCCCCTCCACTTT. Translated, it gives CASSQDLRTPLHF.

The CDR3 region has the DNA TGTGCCAGCAGCGTTACTAGCGGAGGGAGCTCCTACAATGAGCAGTTCTTC. Protein product: CASSVTSGGSSYNEQFF. The rearrangement joins TRBV14 to TRBJ2-1; 8 bases match TRBD2. This CDR3 region has 17 residues. V trimming: 5 bases; J trimming: 0 bases; junction bases outside the gene matches: 9. The germline gives CDR1 SGHDN, CDR2 FVKESK.

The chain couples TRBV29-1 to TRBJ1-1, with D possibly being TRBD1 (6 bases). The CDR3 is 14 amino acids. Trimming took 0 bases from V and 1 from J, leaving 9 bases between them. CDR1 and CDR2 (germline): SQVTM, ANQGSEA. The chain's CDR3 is CSVEEARGNTEAFF. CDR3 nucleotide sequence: TGCAGCGTTGAAGAGGCCAGGGGGAACACTGAAGCTTTCTTT.

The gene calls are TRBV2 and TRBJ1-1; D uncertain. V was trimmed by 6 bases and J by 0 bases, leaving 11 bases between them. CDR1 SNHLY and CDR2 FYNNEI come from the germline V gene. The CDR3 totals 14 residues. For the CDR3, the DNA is TGTGCCAGCAGCGAACAGAAACTGAACACTGAAGCTTTCTTT. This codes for CASSEQKLNTEAFF.

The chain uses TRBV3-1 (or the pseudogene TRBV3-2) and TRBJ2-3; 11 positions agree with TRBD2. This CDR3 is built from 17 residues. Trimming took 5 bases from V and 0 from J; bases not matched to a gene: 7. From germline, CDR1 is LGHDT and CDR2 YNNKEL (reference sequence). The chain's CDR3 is CASSSQLAGESTDTQYF. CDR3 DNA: TGTGCCAGCAGCTCTCAACTAGCGGGGGAAAGCACAGATACGCAGTATTTT.

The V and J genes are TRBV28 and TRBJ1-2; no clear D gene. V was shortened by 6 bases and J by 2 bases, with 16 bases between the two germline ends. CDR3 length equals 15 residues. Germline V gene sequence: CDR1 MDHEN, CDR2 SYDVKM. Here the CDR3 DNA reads TGTGCCAGCAGAGAGCAGAAAGGGATAAACTATGGCTACACCTTC. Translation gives CASREQKGINYGYTF.

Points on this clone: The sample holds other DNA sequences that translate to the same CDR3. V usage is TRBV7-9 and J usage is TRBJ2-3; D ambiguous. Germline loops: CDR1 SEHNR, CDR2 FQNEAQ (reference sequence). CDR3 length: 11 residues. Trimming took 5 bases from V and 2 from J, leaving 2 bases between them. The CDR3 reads CASSLTDTQYF. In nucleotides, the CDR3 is TGTGCCAGCAGCCTCACAGATACGCAGTATTTT.

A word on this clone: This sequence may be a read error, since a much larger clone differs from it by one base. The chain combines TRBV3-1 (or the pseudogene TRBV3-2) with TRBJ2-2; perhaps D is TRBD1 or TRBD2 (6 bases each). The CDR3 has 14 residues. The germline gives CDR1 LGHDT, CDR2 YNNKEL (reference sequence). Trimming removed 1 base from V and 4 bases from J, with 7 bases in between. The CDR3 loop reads CASSQGGATGELFF. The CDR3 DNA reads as TGTGCCAGCAGCCAAGGGGGGGCCACCGGGGAGCTGTTTTTT.

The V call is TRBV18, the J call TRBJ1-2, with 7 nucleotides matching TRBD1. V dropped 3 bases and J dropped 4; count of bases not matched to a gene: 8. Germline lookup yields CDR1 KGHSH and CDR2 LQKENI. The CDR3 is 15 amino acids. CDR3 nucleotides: TGTGCCAGCTCACCCGGACAGGTCTTTGGCTATGGCTACACCTTC. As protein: CASSPGQVFGYGYTF.

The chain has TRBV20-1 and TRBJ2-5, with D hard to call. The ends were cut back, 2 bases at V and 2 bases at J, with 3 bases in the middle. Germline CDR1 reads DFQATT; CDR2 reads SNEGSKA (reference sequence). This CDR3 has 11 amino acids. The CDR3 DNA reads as TGCAGTGCTAGAAAACAAGAGACCCAGTACTTC. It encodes CSARKQETQYF.

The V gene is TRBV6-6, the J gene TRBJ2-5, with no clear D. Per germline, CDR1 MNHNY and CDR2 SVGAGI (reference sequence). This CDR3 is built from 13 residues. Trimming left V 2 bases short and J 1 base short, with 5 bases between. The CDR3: CASSYGPQETQYF. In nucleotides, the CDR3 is TGTGCCAGCAGTTACGGACCCCAAGAGACCCAGTACTTC.

The CDR3 coding sequence is TGTGCCACCAGTATAATTTCTAGGAATGAGCAGTTCTTC. It is translated as CATSIISRNEQFF. This sequence joins TRBV24-1 and TRBJ2-1; D gene unclear. This CDR3 region has 13 residues. V lost 6 bases and J lost 7, with 12 bases in between. Germline V gene sequence: CDR1 KGHDR, CDR2 SFDVKD.

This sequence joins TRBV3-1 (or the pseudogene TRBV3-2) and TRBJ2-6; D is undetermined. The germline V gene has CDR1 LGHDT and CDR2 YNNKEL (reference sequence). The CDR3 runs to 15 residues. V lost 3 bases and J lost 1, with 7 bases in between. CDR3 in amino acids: CASSQTPSGANVLTF. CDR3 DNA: TGTGCCAGCAGCCAGACTCCTTCTGGGGCCAACGTCCTGACTTTC.

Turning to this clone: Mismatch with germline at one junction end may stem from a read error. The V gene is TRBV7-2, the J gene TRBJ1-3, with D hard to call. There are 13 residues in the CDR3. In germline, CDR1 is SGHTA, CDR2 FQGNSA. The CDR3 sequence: CASSLDMDGTLDF. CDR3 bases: TGTGCCAGCAGCTTAGATATGGATGGCACTTTAGATTTT.

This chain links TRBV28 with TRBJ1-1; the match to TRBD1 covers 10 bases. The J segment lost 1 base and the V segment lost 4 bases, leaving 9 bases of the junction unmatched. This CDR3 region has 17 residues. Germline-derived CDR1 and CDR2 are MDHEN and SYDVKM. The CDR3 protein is CASSSFRTGGGNTEAFF. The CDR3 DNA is TGTGCCAGCAGTTCTTTTAGGACAGGGGGAGGGAACACTGAAGCTTTCTTT.

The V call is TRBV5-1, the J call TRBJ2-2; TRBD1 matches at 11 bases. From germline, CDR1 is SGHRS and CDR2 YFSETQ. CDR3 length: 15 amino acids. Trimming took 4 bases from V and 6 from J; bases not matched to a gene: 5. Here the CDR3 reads CASSLGQGASGELFF. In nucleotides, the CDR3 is TGCGCCAGCAGCCTCGGACAGGGGGCTTCCGGGGAGCTGTTTTTT. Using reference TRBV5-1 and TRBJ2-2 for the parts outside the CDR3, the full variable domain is KAGVTQTPRYLIKTRGQQVTLSCSPISGHRSVSWYQQTPGQGLQFLFEYFSETQRNKGNFPGRFSGRQFSNSRSEMNVSTLELGDSALYLCASSLGQGASGELFFGEGSRLTVL.

The CDR3 bases are TGTGCCAGCCGCCCTAGCGGGGGGGCGGGTGAGCAGTTCTTC. Translating gives CASRPSGGAGEQFF. The rearrangement uses TRBV5-6 and TRBJ2-1; 12 nucleotides line up with TRBD2. Per the germline V gene, CDR1 is SGHDT and CDR2 is YYEEEE. The ends lost 7 bases at V and 9 bases at J; junction bases unmatched: 8. The CDR3 length is 14 residues.